The 14 T cell receptor beta chains below come from one sample, sequenced in a study of T-cell reconstitution after alpha-beta-depleted transplantation in children. Molecular barcoding with unique molecular identifiers was used for the TCRbeta library. TCRdb ran MiXCR on the PCR reads and lists one entry per CDR3 protein. Counted here are around 450,000 distinct CDR3 sequences, around 15% occurring once; the ten biggest clones make up over 25%. Source: PBMCs, mostly from graft donor cells, taken 360 days after TCRalphabeta/CD19-depleted stem cell transplant. These receptors came from a boy in the first two years of life who had a stem cell transplant for Wiskott-Aldrich syndrome, so the T cells may come from the graft donor.

V and J are TRBV4-3 and TRBJ2-3; D is ambiguous. Deletions cut 0 bases from V and 2 bases from J, with 21 bases between. The germline V gene has CDR1 LGHNA and CDR2 YSLEER. CDR3 size: 19 residues. The CDR3 here is CASSQEWDLTAAYTDTQYF. For the CDR3, the DNA is TGCGCCAGCAGCCAAGAATGGGATCTTACTGCGGCTTACACAGATACGCAGTATTTT.

In this sample, this clonotype turned up a few times. This rearrangement joins TRBV6-4 to TRBJ2-1; no clear D gene. With 0 bases removed from V and 7 bases from J, the gap between germline ends came to 10 bases. This CDR3 has 14 residues. The germline gives CDR1 MRHNA, CDR2 SNTAGT. This CDR3 is CASSDSLAANEQFF. Written as DNA, the CDR3 is TGTGCCAGCAGTGACTCGCTGGCGGCAAATGAGCAGTTCTTC.

This clonotype has more than one count but fewer than ten. V is TRBV10-3 and J is TRBJ2-6; 10 nucleotides line up with TRBD1. In germline, CDR1 is ENHRY, CDR2 SYGVKD. The CDR3 totals 20 residues. After removal of 2 bases from V and 0 bases from J, the junction contained 10 bases not matched to a gene. CDR3 nucleotides: TGTGCCATCAGTGAGGCTACCGGGACAGGGGTAAACTCTGGGGCCAACGTCCTGACTTTC. The encoded protein is CAISEATGTGVNSGANVLTF.

This clonotype was seen ten or more times. This chain links TRBV4-2 with TRBJ1-2; D is uncertain. The length of the CDR3 is 13 residues. Germline CDR1 is LGHNA and CDR2 is YNFKEQ. Trimming cost V 0 bases and J 4 bases, with 6 bases left between them. Here the CDR3 reads CASSQDKFYGYTF. CDR3 coding DNA: TGTGCCAGCAGCCAAGACAAGTTCTATGGCTACACCTTC.

This chain joins TRBV28 and TRBJ1-1; tentatively, D is TRBD1 (6 bases). Germline values: CDR1 MDHEN, CDR2 SYDVKM. V dropped 5 bases and J dropped 1 base, with 11 bases sitting between them. The CDR3 runs 14 residues. The CDR3 reads CASSPTGRNTEAFF. The CDR3 DNA is TGTGCCAGCAGTCCCACAGGGAGGAACACTGAAGCTTTCTTT.

This clonotype was counted a few times. This sequence joins TRBV20-1 and TRBJ2-3; TRBD2 aligns across 8 bases. The junction had 0 bases not matched to a gene; V was cut back by 0 bases and J by 1 base. The germline CDR1 and CDR2 sequences are DFQATT and SNEGSKA (reference sequence). The CDR3 is 14 residues long. CDR3 bases: TGCAGTGCTAGAGATAGCGGGGGCACAGATACGCAGTATTTT. Its translation: CSARDSGGTDTQYF.

V usage is TRBV24-1 and J usage is TRBJ2-5, with D possibly being TRBD1 or TRBD2 (5 bases each). V was pared by 5 bases and J by 5 bases, with 17 bases between. Germline CDR1 and CDR2: KGHDR and SFDVKD. This CDR3 contains 15 residues. The CDR3 region is CATSAPGKGRETQYF. CDR3 nucleotides: TGTGCCACCAGTGCCCCCGGGAAGGGGCGGGAGACCCAGTACTTC.

Only a few counts were recorded for this clonotype. The V gene is TRBV24-1, the J gene TRBJ2-1, with 13 bases fitting TRBD2. The CDR3 contains 16 residues. Germline V gene lookup returns CDR1 KGHDR and CDR2 SFDVKD. Unmatched junction bases numbered 7, after V lost 4 bases and J lost 8 bases. CDR3 loop: CATSDPGLAGRDEQFF. CDR3 coding DNA: TGTGCCACCAGTGACCCGGGACTAGCGGGAAGGGATGAGCAGTTCTTC.

The sample holds many counts of this clonotype. This chain uses TRBV6-1 with TRBJ2-6; the D is unclear. V lost 6 bases to trimming and J lost 0 bases, with 12 bases between them. Germline V gene lookup returns CDR1 MNHNS and CDR2 SASEGT. CDR3 length equals 16 residues. This CDR3 is CASSTRTFSGANVLTF. The CDR3 DNA follows: TGTGCCAGCAGCACGCGGACCTTCTCTGGGGCCAACGTCCTGACTTTC.

This clonotype has just a few counts. The chain is built from TRBV7-8 and TRBJ2-7, with 7 bases aligning to TRBD1. The germline gives CDR1 SGHVS, CDR2 FQNEAQ. The V gene end was trimmed by 3 bases and the J gene end by 12 bases; junction bases not matched to a gene: 26. This CDR3 contains 18 residues. The CDR3 sequence is CASSFEGQIVYGSEYWYF. The CDR3 region has the DNA TGTGCCAGCAGCTTTGAGGGACAGATCGTGTACGGTTCGGAATATTGGTACTTC.

The V call is TRBV7-2, the J call TRBJ2-4, with D perhaps TRBD2 (6 bases). Germline CDR1 SGHTA, CDR2 FQGNSA. The CDR3 length is 15 residues. V lost 2 bases, J lost 4 bases, and 12 bases lay in between. The CDR3 DNA is TGTGCCAGCAGCTTAAGGTCAGGGACTAAAAACATTCAGTACTTC. It translates to CASSLRSGTKNIQYF.

The chain couples TRBV7-2 to TRBJ2-5; D may be TRBD2 (6 bases). The germline V gene encodes CDR1 SGHTA and CDR2 FQGNSA. V was pared by 3 bases and J by 4 bases, with 15 bases between. The CDR3 totals 15 residues. DNA of the CDR3: TGTGCCAGCAGCTTTGGGGACTTCGGGATAGAGACCCAGTACTTC. It is translated as CASSFGDFGIETQYF.

The CDR3 protein is CASSQGTVIYEQYF. The CDR3 region has the DNA TGCGCCAGCAGCCAAGGGACAGTTATCTACGAGCAGTACTTC. J is TRBJ2-7 and V is TRBV4-1, with a tentative D call TRBD1 (6 bases). The V end lost 1 base, the J end lost 3 bases, and 10 bases lay between the germline ends. Germline CDR1 is MGHRA and CDR2 is YSYEKL. This CDR3 has 14 residues.

This clonotype was found many times. V gene TRBV3-1 combines with J gene TRBJ1-1; D is unclear. V dropped 5 bases and J dropped 4 bases, with 11 bases sitting between them. Germline-derived CDR1 and CDR2 are LGHDT and YNNKEL (reference sequence). The CDR3 spans 13 residues. CDR3 protein: CASSARQPTEAFF. CDR3 coding DNA: TGTGCCAGCAGCGCGAGGCAACCCACTGAAGCTTTCTTT.